This TCR beta chain was observed in a study of tumor-infiltrating lymphocytes in primary liver carcinoma. Study details: Sample yields, roughly 3.5 to 7.13 million productive TCRbeta reads, were similar across the tissue types.

The authors made TCR beta cDNA from around 500 ng total RNA with a constant-region primer. ARM-PCR, slightly modified, supplied the TCR beta libraries through three nested multiplex PCR rounds. The first two PCR rounds used TRBV1-TRBV30 forward primers with a C-beta reverse primer, roughly 10 cycles each. TCRdb passed the multiplex PCR reads through MiXCR, listing each CDR3 protein once. Of fewer than 400,000 distinct CDR3 sequences listed, roughly three fifths are singletons. The CDR3 is 13 residues long. Germline V gives CDR1 MGHRA, CDR2 YSYEKL. V was trimmed by 5 bases and J by 2 bases, leaving 10 bases between them. General observations from the study: Significantly greater top-250-clone fractions characterized tumors relative to blood (p = 0.039). Tumor-blood pairs (like tumor-adjacent pairs) overlapped less than tumor region pairs did. No comparison of CD4+ and CD8+ repertoires was made, since the samples were bulk unsorted.

This clonotype was counted only a few times. Its cognate antigen is unknown. A much larger clone differs by one base, so this may be a read error. Germline DNA was extracted alongside blood RNA, which was obtained from unsorted whole blood. This receptor was taken from a woman aged 25 to 39 with primary liver carcinoma and hepatitis B virus infection. This chain connects TRBV4-1 to TRBJ2-7; TRBD1 is a possible D gene (5 bases). The sequenced sample was peripheral blood. CDR3 DNA sequence: TGCGCCAGCAGCATAGACAGCGCCTACGAGCAGTACTTC. Translation gives CASSIDSAYEQYF.